Listed here is a single T cell receptor (beta chain). The data stem from a study of T cells in Graves' hyperthyroidism and ophthalmopathy. Regions amplified from RNA transcripts were the TCR beta CDR3 regions. TCR CDR3 underwent first-round RT-PCR with the HTBI primer set. TCRdb re-derived calls from the multiplex PCR reads in MiXCR, one entry per CDR3 protein. The table lists around 450,000 distinct CDR3 sequences, approximately 14% of them singletons. Germline CDR1 reads SNHLY; CDR2 reads FYNNEI. This CDR3 is 14 amino acids long. V dropped 8 bases and J dropped 4; count of bases not matched to a gene: 8. Graves' hyperthyroidism was deemed stable given no ophthalmopathy progression within 18 months. Pregnant or lactating patients were excluded, as were those with uncontrolled infection or other autoimmune disease. Diagnosis relied on clinical symptoms, serum thyroxine and TRAb, thyroid ultrasound and orbital computed tomography.

The chain joins TRBV2 to TRBJ1-1; TRBD1 agrees at 9 bases. The source material was blood. The clonotype originates from a woman between 18 and 30 years old with Graves' hyperthyroidism. The CDR3 nucleotides read TGTGCCAGCGCGGGACAGGGTATCGGCACTGAAGCTTTCTTT. Translated: CASAGQGIGTEAFF.